This T cell receptor (beta chain) was recovered during a study of blood T cell repertoires in COVID-19. After removal of 5 bases from V and 6 bases from J, the junction contained 16 bases not matched to a gene. The CDR3 consists of 18 residues. Germline assignment: CDR1 MNHEY and CDR2 SMNVEV (reference sequence). Here immunoSEQ multiplex PCR was the method, and the copy in TCRdb shows in-frame clones only, minus some. This sample has tens of thousands of clones, with 70% to 90% found just once. This receptor was taken from a man between 60 and 70 years old with COVID-19, enrolled during active disease. The J gene is TRBJ1-5, the V gene TRBV27; 10 positions match TRBD1. Sequencing input: peripheral blood. CDR3 nucleotides: TGTGCCAGCAGTCCCTACGCCGGGACAGGGGTAGGAGGTCAGCCCCAGCATTTT. It specifies CASSPYAGTGVGGQPQHF.